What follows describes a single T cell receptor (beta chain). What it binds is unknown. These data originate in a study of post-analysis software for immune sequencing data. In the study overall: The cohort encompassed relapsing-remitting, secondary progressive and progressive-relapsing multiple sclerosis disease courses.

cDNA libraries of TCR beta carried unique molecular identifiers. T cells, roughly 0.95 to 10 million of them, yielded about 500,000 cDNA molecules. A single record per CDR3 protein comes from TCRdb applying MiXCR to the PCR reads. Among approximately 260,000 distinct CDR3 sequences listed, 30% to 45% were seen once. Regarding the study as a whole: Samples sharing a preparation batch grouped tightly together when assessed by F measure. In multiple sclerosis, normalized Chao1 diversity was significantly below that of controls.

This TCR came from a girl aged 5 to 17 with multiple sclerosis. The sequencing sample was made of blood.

The CDR3 spells CASSHRTAQETQYF. The CDR3 DNA sequence: TGTGCCAGCAGCCATAGGACAGCACAAGAGACCCAGTACTTC. The V gene is TRBV7-9, the J gene TRBJ2-5; D possibly corresponds to TRBD1 (6 bases). Germline CDR1 reads SEHNR; CDR2 reads FQNEAQ (reference sequence). V was cut by 5 bases and J by 2 bases, with 12 bases left in between. CDR3 length equals 14 residues.